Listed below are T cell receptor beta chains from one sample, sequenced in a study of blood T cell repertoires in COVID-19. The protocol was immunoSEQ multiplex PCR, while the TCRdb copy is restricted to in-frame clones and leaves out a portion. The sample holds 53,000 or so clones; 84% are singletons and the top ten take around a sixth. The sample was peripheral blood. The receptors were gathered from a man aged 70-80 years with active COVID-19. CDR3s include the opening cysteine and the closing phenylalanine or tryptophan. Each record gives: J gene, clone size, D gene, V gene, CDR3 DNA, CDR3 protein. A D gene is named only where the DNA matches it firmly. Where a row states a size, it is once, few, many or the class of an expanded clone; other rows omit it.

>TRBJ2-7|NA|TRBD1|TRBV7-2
TGTGCCAGCAGCCCAGGACAGGGCCCCTACGAGCAGTACTTC
CASSPGQGPYEQYF
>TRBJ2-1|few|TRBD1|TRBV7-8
TGTGCCAGCAGCTTAGGTCGGAGACAGGGGGCCCACAATGAGCAGTTCTTC
CASSLGRRQGAHNEQFF
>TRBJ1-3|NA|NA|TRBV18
TGTGCCAGCTCACCGCGGCAGCCTCTCTCATCGGGAAACACCATATATTTT
CASSPRQPLSSGNTIYF
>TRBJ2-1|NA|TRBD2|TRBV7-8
TGTGCCAGCAGCCATTACATGAGCGGGAGCCGGGATGAGCAGTTCTTC
CASSHYMSGSRDEQFF
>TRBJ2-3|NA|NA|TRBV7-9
TGTGCCAGCAGCTTAGGGTCAGGTGCAGATACGCAGTATTTT
CASSLGSGADTQYF
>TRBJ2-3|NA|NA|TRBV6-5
TGTGCCAGCAGTTCCTCCTCCCGGGATACGCAGTATTTT
CASSSSSRDTQYF
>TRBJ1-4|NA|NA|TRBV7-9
TGTGCCAGCAGCTTAGGCGGGGCAGGGAATGAAAAACTGTTTTTT
CASSLGGAGNEKLFF
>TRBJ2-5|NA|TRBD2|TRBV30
TGTGCCTGGCAAACTAGCGGGACGACCCAGTACTTC
CAWQTSGTTQYF
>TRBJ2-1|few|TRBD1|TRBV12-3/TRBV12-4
TGTGCCAGCACACAGGGGTCGGTTCCTGAGCAGTTCTTC
CASTQGSVPEQFF
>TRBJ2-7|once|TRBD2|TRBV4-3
TGCGCCAGCAGCCTAACTAGCGGGAGTAGCGAGCAGTACTTC
CASSLTSGSSEQYF
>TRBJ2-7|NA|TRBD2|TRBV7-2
TGTGCCAGCAGCTTAGAGGTCCGGGGACTAGCGCCGTACTTC
CASSLEVRGLAPYF
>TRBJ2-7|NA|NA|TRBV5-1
TGCGCCAGCAGCCGGGACACCTCGAGCTCCTACGAGCAGTACTTC
CASSRDTSSSYEQYF
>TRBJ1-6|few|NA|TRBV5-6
TGTGCCAGCAGCTTCGACAGGTCCTATAATTCACCCCTCCACTTT
CASSFDRSYNSPLHF
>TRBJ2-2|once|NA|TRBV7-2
TGTGCCAGCAGCCGTGGTGACTTCAACACCGGGGAGCTGTTTTTT
CASSRGDFNTGELFF
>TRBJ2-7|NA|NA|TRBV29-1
TGCAGCGTAGCAGGGGACACCAGCTCCTACGAGCAGTACTTC
CSVAGDTSSYEQYF
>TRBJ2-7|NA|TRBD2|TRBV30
TGTGCCTGGCGAAACCCGGGACTAGCGGGAGCAGAAGAGCAGTACTTC
CAWRNPGLAGAEEQYF
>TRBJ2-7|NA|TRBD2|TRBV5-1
TGCGCCAGCAGCGCGGCTAGCGGGCTGTCCTACGAGCAGTACTTC
CASSAASGLSYEQYF
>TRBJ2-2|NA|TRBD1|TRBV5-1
TGCGCCAGCAGCCCCCGGGACAGGGGATGGGCCGGGGAGCTGTTTTTT
CASSPRDRGWAGELFF
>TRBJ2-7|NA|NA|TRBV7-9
TGTGCCAGCAGCCCAGGGAGGAGCTCCTACGAGCAGTACTTC
CASSPGRSSYEQYF
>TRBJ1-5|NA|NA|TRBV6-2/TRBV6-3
TGTGCCAGCAGTTTTACGAGTCCCGATCAGCCCCAGCATTTT
CASSFTSPDQPQHF
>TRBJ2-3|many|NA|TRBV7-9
TGTGCCAGCAGCTTAGGGGACTTCGCAAGGGATACGCAGTATTTT
CASSLGDFARDTQYF
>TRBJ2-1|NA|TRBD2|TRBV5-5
TGTGCCAGCAGGGACGGACTAGCGGGAGGGAATGAGCAGTTCTTC
CASRDGLAGGNEQFF
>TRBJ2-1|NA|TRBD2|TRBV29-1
TGCAGCGTTGAAGATCCTAGCGGGAGCACCTACAATGAGCAGTTCTTC
CSVEDPSGSTYNEQFF
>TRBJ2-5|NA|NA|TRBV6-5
TGTGCCAGCACCCACAACGGGGAGACCCAGTACTTC
CASTHNGETQYF
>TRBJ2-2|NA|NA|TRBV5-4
TGTGCCAGCAGCATGGGACTCACCTCGAACACCGGGGAGCTGTTTTTT
CASSMGLTSNTGELFF
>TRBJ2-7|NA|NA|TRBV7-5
TGTGCCAGAAGCTTAGTTGTTAGCGGAGAATACGAGCAGTACTTC
CARSLVVSGEYEQYF
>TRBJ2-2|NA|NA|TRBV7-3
TGTGCCAGCAGCTTCCTCCCTACTAGTAACACCGGGGAGCTGTTTTTT
CASSFLPTSNTGELFF
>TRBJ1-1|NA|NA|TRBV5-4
TGTGCCAGCGGACCCCTTCCCGGTGGGGGGGGGAACACTGAAGCTTTCTTT
CASGPLPGGGGNTEAFF
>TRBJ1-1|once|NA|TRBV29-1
TGCAGCGTTGTCCCACAGCTTGACACTGAAGCTTTCTTT
CSVVPQLDTEAFF
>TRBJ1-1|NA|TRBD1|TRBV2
TGTGCCAGCAGTTCTGTGACAGGGGGATTCTCTGAAGCTTTCTTT
CASSSVTGGFSEAFF
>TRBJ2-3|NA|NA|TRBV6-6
TGTGCCAGCAGGGCAGCGGAGACCACAGATACGCAGTATTTT
CASRAAETTDTQYF
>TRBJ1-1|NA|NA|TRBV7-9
TGTGCCAGCAGCCCCCAGGGTTGGCAGGCTATGAACACTGAAGCTTTCTTT
CASSPQGWQAMNTEAFF
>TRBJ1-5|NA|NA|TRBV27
TGTGCCAGCAGTTTAGCTCGGAATCAGCCCCAGCATTTT
CASSLARNQPQHF
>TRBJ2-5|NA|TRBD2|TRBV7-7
TGTGCTAGCAGCTTAGCGGGAGGGCGCGGAGAGACCCAGTACTTC
CASSLAGGRGETQYF
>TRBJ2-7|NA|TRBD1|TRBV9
TGTGCCAGCAGCCCGCAGACAGGGGGCTTCTACGAGCAGTACTTC
CASSPQTGGFYEQYF
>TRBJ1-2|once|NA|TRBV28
TGTGCCAGCACCTCCGGGGTTCTAACTATGGGCTACACCTTC
CASTSGVLTMGYTF
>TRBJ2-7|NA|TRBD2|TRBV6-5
TGTGCCAGCAGTTACGTTAGCGGGAGGGCCGAGCAGTACTTC
CASSYVSGRAEQYF
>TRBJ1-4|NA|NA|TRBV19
TGTGCCAGTAGTATATCTGTGGGGGCGAGGGAAAAACTGTTTTTT
CASSISVGAREKLFF
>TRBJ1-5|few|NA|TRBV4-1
TGCGCCAGCAGCCAAGATAACAACAAGAAGTCGCCCCAGCATTTT
CASSQDNNKKSPQHF
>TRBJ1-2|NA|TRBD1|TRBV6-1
TGTGCCAGCAGTGAAGCCGGGACAGGGGGCTATGGCTACACCTTC
CASSEAGTGGYGYTF
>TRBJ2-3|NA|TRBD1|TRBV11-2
TGTGCCAGCCGGGGACAGGGGTGGACAGATACGCAGTATTTT
CASRGQGWTDTQYF
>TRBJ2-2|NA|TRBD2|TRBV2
TGTGCCAGCGCGTATGCGGGAGGCAAGGGCGGGGAGCTGTTTTTT
CASAYAGGKGGELFF
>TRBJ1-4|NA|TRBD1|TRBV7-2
TGTGCCAGCAGCCCCAGGGGGGATGAAAAACTGTTTTTT
CASSPRGDEKLFF
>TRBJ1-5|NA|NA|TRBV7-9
TGTGCCAGCAGCCCGAGCCCCAGTGGGGGGGATCAGCCCCAGCATTTT
CASSPSPSGGDQPQHF
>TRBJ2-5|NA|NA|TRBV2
TGTGCCAGCAGCGAAGGAATAGCGACAGGCGGCAAGACCCAGTACTTC
CASSEGIATGGKTQYF
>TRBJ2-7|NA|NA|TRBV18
TGTGCCAGCTCACCATGGCCCGAGGGCTCCTACGAGCAGTACTTC
CASSPWPEGSYEQYF
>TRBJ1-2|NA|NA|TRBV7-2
TGTGCCAGCAGCTTAGTCCAGGGGCTCGACTACACCTTC
CASSLVQGLDYTF
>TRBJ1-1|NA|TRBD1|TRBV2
TGTGCCAGCACCAGGACAGGGTACACTGAAGCTTTCTTT
CASTRTGYTEAFF